This T cell receptor (beta chain) was sequenced for a study of vaccination effects on CD4 cells after COVID-19. Assay used: immunoSEQ multiplex PCR; TCRdb lists only in-frame clones, some missing. The sample records roughly 34,000 clones, around three quarters being singletons. Upon completion of around ten days in culture, CD4+ T cells were isolated. The germline gives CDR1 SGHNT, CDR2 YYREEE (reference sequence). The CDR3 sequence is 14 residues long. J was trimmed by 13 bases and V by 5 bases; bases with no gene match: 16. For this clone: Its antigen is undetermined.

The V call is TRBV5-4, the J call TRBJ1-2, with TRBD1 matching over 8 bases. This clonotype originated in a human donor who received a COVID-19 vaccine. Sequenced material: CD4+ T cells from PBMCs cultured without peptide, taken before COVID-19 vaccination. DNA for the CDR3: TGTGCCAGCAGGATGTTGGGTAATGGACAGGGCCCCACCTTC. Its translation: CASRMLGNGQGPTF.